The next 19 T cell receptor beta chains were all read from a single sample in a study of cytomegalovirus exposure and HLA in healthy donors. Amplification used 60 Vbeta primers and 13 Jbeta primers. The table came from immunoSEQ multiplex PCR; TCRdb's copy has only in-frame clones and leaves some out. The data show fewer than 200,000 clones, about 81% seen once. The sample was PBMCs. All receptors come from a woman under 30 in good health and CMV-seronegative.

The chain joins TRBV13 to TRBJ2-3; 8 bases fit TRBD1. Germline-derived CDR1 and CDR2 are PRHDT and FYEKMQ (reference sequence). V was pared by 7 bases and J by 8 bases, with 14 bases of the junction left unmatched. The CDR3 totals 15 residues. The CDR3 spells CASTRLGDRLSTQYF. The CDR3 coding sequence is TGTGCCAGCACCCGACTAGGGGACAGGCTCTCTACGCAGTATTTT.

The chain is built from TRBV2 and TRBJ2-7; 9 bases map to TRBD1. Germline lookup yields CDR1 SNHLY and CDR2 FYNNEI. With V trimmed by 4 bases and J by 6 bases, 10 bases remained unmatched. This CDR3 is built from 15 residues. CDR3 sequence reads: CASSATGTGRREQYF. The CDR3 bases are TGTGCCAGCAGTGCAACCGGGACAGGGAGGCGCGAGCAGTACTTC.

The rearrangement uses TRBV6-5 and TRBJ2-3, with TRBD2 matching 8 bases. CDR3 length equals 15 residues. The germline V gene has CDR1 MNHEY and CDR2 SVGAGI. With 6 bases clipped from V and 2 bases from J, the junction kept 7 bases outside the gene matches. CDR3 nucleotide sequence: TGTGCCAGCAGCAGGCGGGGGGAAGACACAGATACGCAGTATTTT. The encoded protein is CASSRRGEDTDTQYF.

The chain couples TRBV5-1 to TRBJ2-3; D gene unclear. Trimming took 0 bases from V and 2 from J, leaving 13 bases between them. This CDR3 is built from 16 residues. Germline lookup yields CDR1 SGHRS and CDR2 YFSETQ. The CDR3 region has the DNA TGCGCCAGCAGCTTGGTCCCAGGTAAAACCACAGATACGCAGTATTTT. It encodes CASSLVPGKTTDTQYF.

This chain connects TRBV11-3 to TRBJ2-7; 8 nucleotides align to TRBD1. Germline lookup yields CDR1 SGHNT and CDR2 YENEEA. The CDR3 has 16 residues. With 4 bases clipped from V and 7 bases from J, the junction kept 15 bases outside the gene matches. DNA of the CDR3: TGTGCCAGCAGCTGGCCGGGACAGGCGGGTCTTGGGGAGCAGTACTTC. Protein product: CASSWPGQAGLGEQYF.

The chain employs TRBV7-2 and TRBJ1-2; no firm D call. The CDR3 runs to 14 residues. Trimming removed 1 base at V and 5 bases at J, with 11 bases between. The V gene's germline CDR1 is SGHTA and CDR2 FQGNSA. The CDR3 spells CASSLDHSWYGYTF. Written as DNA, the CDR3 is TGTGCCAGCAGCTTAGATCACAGTTGGTATGGCTACACCTTC.

This rearrangement joins TRBV7-3 to TRBJ2-1, with 8 positions matching TRBD2. The V and J ends lost 4 bases and 4 bases, in that order; junction bases with no gene match: 3. The germline V gene has CDR1 SGHTA and CDR2 FQGTGA. The CDR3 is made up of 14 amino acids. The CDR3 bases are TGTGCCAGCAGCTCACGGGGGGGTTACAATGAGCAGTTCTTC. It yields the protein CASSSRGGYNEQFF.

This clone was seen once. The CDR3 is CASSLLRASGGASYEQYF. DNA for the CDR3: TGTGCCAGCAGCTTACTCAGGGCTAGCGGGGGGGCTTCCTACGAGCAGTACTTC. This rearrangement joins TRBV7-2 to TRBJ2-7; 12 nucleotides align to TRBD2. V dropped 2 bases and J dropped 1; count of bases not matched to a gene: 9. CDR3 length: 18 residues. Germline loops: CDR1 SGHTA, CDR2 FQGNSA.

The chain carries TRBV15 and TRBJ2-1; D possibly corresponds to TRBD2 (7 bases). Germline loops: CDR1 LNHNV, CDR2 YYDKDF (reference sequence). Trimming took 1 base from V and 8 from J, leaving 12 bases between them. The CDR3 is made up of 14 amino acids. The CDR3 DNA reads as TGTGCCACCAGCAGAGTAGGGGGGGCGGATGAGCAGTTCTTC. Translation: CATSRVGGADEQFF.

This clone was counted a few times. This chain joins TRBV6-4 and TRBJ2-2; D not resolved. CDR3 length: 14 amino acids. CDR1 MRHNA and CDR2 SNTAGT come from the germline V gene. Trimming took 6 bases from V and 1 from J, leaving 9 bases between them. In DNA form, the CDR3 reads TGTGCCAGCAGCCCGCTCGGGAACACCGGGGAGCTGTTTTTT. Translated, it gives CASSPLGNTGELFF.

The rearrangement uses TRBV18 and TRBJ1-2; D perhaps matches TRBD1 (6 bases). The V end was cut by 4 bases, the J end by 12 bases, with 15 bases between. Germline CDR1 and CDR2: KGHSH and LQKENI. CDR3 length: 12 amino acids. The CDR3 here is CASSRDNLDDTF. CDR3 in DNA: TGTGCCAGCTCACGGGACAATCTCGACGACACCTTC.

This clone is a singleton in its sample. The CDR3 region has the DNA TGTGCCAGCAGCGAACAGGACACCGGGGAGCTGTTTTTT. As protein: CASSEQDTGELFF. This chain connects TRBV7-2 to TRBJ2-2, with a weak D call TRBD1 (5 bases). This CDR3 region has 13 residues. Trimming took 5 bases from V and 3 from J, leaving 7 bases between them. Germline V CDR1 and CDR2: SGHTA, FQGNSA. Based on the CDR3 plus reference TRBV7-2 and TRBJ2-2, the full variable domain is GAGVSQSPSNKVTEKGKDVELRCDPISGHTALYWYRQSLGQGLEFLIYFQGNSAPDKSGLPSDRFSAERTGGSVSTLTIQRTQQEDSAVYLCASSEQDTGELFFGEGSRLTVL.

V gene TRBV11-2 combines with J gene TRBJ2-5; 8 bases fit TRBD2. Unmatched junction bases numbered 7, after V lost 2 bases and J lost 5 bases. Per the germline V gene, CDR1 is SGHAT and CDR2 is FQNNGV. This CDR3 spans 15 amino acids. In DNA form, the CDR3 reads TGTGCCAGCAGCTTATTTCGGGAGGGCTCGGAGACCCAGTACTTC. It is translated as CASSLFREGSETQYF.

This CDR3 is CASRQGLNYGYTF. For the CDR3, the DNA is TGTGCCAGCAGGCAGGGGTTAAACTATGGCTACACCTTC. The chain carries TRBV6-5 and TRBJ1-2, with D possibly matching TRBD1 (6 bases). The CDR3 loop spans 13 amino acids. The germline V and J ends were trimmed by 6 bases and 2 bases, with 10 bases remaining between them. Germline CDR1 and CDR2: MNHEY and SVGAGI.

This rearrangement joins TRBV10-1 to TRBJ1-3, with TRBD1 as a possible D gene (5 bases). This CDR3 contains 13 residues. In germline, CDR1 is WNHNN, CDR2 SYGVQD (reference sequence). Trimming left V 9 bases short and J 0 bases short, with 9 bases between. The CDR3, as DNA: TGCGCCAGTTCGACAGACTCTGGAAACACCATATATTTT. Protein sequence: CASSTDSGNTIYF.

This chain links TRBV6-1 with TRBJ1-3; D call uncertain. The CDR3 runs to 19 residues. Germline loops: CDR1 MNHNS, CDR2 SASEGT. Deletions cut 1 base from V and 0 bases from J, with 19 bases between. The CDR3 region has the DNA TGTGCCAGCAGTGAAGTCCTGAGCTCGTTTGACTTCTCTGGAAACACCATATATTTT. Its protein product is CASSEVLSSFDFSGNTIYF.

This clone was detected only once. The V and J genes are TRBV9 and TRBJ1-2; no definite D call. In germline, CDR1 is SGDLS, CDR2 YYNGEE. The V and J ends lost 4 bases and 6 bases respectively, with 19 bases between them. The CDR3 totals 15 residues. CDR3 amino acids: CASSPTPGDPNGYTF. The CDR3 DNA sequence: TGTGCCAGCAGCCCGACTCCCGGGGATCCTAATGGCTACACCTTC.

This chain links TRBV27 with TRBJ2-7, with 8 bases that match TRBD2. The CDR3 length is 15 residues. The V and J ends lost 4 bases and 4 bases, in that order; junction bases with no gene match: 9. The V gene's germline CDR1 is MNHEY and CDR2 SMNVEV (reference sequence). The DNA for the CDR3 is TGTGCCAGCAGTTCCCGGGGGGGGCTGTTGTACGAGCAGTACTTC. Its translation: CASSSRGGLLYEQYF.

V and J are TRBV5-1 and TRBJ2-7, with 9 bases aligning to TRBD2. Germline CDR1 and CDR2: SGHRS and YFSETQ. The CDR3 covers 14 residues. V dropped 4 bases and J dropped 1; count of bases not matched to a gene: 3. CDR3 sequence reads: CASSVSGSSYEQYF. CDR3 nucleotides: TGCGCCAGCAGCGTTAGCGGGAGTTCCTACGAGCAGTACTTC.